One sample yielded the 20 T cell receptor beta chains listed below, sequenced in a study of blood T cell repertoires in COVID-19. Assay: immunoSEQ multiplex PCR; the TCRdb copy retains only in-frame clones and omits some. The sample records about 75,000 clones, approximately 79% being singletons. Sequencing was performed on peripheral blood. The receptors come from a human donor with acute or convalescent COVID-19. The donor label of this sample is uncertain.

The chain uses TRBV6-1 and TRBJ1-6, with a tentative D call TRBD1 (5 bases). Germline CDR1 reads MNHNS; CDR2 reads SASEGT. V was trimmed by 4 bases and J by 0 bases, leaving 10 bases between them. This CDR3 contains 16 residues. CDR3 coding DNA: TGTGCCAGCAGTGCCGACAGCCTCTCCTATAATTCACCCCTCCACTTT. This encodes CASSADSLSYNSPLHF.

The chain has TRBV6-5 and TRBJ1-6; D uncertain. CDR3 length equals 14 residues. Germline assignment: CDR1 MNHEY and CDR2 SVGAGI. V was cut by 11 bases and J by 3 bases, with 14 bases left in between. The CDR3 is CAEGESYYNSPLHF. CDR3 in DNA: TGTGCCGAGGGAGAAAGCTACTATAATTCACCCCTCCACTTT.

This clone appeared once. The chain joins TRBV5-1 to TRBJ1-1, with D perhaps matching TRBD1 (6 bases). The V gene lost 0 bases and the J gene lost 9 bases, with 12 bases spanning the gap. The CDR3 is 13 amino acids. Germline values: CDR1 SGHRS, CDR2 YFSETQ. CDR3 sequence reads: CASSLEAGVQAFF. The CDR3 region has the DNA TGCGCCAGCAGCTTGGAGGCAGGGGTGCAAGCTTTCTTT.

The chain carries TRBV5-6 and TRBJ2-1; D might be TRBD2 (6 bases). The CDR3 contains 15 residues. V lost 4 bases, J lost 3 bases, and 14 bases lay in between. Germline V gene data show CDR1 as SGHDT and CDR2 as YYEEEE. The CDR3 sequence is CASSLGGKGYNEQFF. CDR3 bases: TGTGCCAGCAGCCTCGGAGGGAAGGGCTACAATGAGCAGTTCTTC.

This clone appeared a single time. DNA for the CDR3: TGTGCCAGCAGGGAGACCGGGACCTACGAGCAGTACTTC. Translated, it gives CASRETGTYEQYF. The gene calls are TRBV28 and TRBJ2-7; tentatively, D is TRBD2 (5 bases). The CDR3 has 13 amino acids. Germline CDR1 MDHEN, CDR2 SYDVKM. V gave up 6 bases and J gave up 2 bases, with 11 bases separating them.

The CDR3 loop is CASSTPGNYGYTF. The CDR3 coding sequence is TGTGCCAGCAGCACCCCGGGGAACTATGGCTACACCTTC. This chain joins TRBV28 and TRBJ1-2; D not certain. V gave up 6 bases and J gave up 2 bases, with 10 bases separating them. Germline lookup yields CDR1 MDHEN and CDR2 SYDVKM. The CDR3 is 13 amino acids.

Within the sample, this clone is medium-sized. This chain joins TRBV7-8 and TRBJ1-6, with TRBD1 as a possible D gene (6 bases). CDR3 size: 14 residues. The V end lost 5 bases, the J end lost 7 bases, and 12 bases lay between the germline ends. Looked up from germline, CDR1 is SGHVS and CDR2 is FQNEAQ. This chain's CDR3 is CASSPRDNNSPLHF. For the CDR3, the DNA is TGTGCCAGCAGCCCCCGGGACAACAATTCACCCCTCCACTTT.

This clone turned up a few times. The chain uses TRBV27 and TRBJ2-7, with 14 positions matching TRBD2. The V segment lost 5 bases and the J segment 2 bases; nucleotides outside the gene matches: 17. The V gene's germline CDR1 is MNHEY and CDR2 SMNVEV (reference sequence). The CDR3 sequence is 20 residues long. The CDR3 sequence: CASSPKPTSGRAFIPYEQYF. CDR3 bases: TGTGCCAGCAGTCCCAAGCCGACTAGCGGGAGGGCCTTTATCCCCTACGAGCAGTACTTC.

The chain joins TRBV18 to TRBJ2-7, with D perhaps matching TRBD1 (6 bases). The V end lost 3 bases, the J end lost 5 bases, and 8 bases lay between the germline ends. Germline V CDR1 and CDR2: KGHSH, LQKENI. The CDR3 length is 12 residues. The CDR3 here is CASSPDRNEQYV. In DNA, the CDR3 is TGTGCCAGCTCACCGGACAGAAACGAGCAGTACGTC.

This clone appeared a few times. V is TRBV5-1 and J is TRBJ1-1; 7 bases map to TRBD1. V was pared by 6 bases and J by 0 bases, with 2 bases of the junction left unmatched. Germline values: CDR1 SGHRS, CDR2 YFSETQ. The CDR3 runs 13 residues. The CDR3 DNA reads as TGCGCCAGCACGGGACAGATGAACACTGAAGCTTTCTTT. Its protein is CASTGQMNTEAFF.

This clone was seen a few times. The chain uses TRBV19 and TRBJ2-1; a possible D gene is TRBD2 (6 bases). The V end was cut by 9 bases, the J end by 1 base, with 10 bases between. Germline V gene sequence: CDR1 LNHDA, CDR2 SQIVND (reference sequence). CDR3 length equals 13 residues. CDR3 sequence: CASGRESYNEQFF. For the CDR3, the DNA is TGTGCCAGCGGGAGAGAGTCCTACAATGAGCAGTTCTTC. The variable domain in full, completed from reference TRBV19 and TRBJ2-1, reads DGGITQSPKYLFRKEGQNVTLSCEQNLNHDAMYWYRQDPGQGLRLIYYSQIVNDFQKGDIAEGYSVSREKKESFPLTVTSAQKNPTAFYLCASGRESYNEQFFGPGTRLTVL.

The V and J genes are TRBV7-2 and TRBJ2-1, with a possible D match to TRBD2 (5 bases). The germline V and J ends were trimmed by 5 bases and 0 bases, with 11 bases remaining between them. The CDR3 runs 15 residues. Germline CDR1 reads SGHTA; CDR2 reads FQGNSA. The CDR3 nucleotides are TGTGCCAGCAGCCAGGCTCGGGGCTCCTACAATGAGCAGTTCTTC. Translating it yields CASSQARGSYNEQFF.

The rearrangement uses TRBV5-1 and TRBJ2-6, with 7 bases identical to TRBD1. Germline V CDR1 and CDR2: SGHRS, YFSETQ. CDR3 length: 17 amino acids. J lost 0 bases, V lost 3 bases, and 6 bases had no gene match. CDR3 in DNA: TGCGCCAGCAGCTCCGGGACAGCTTTCTCTGGGGCCAACGTCCTGACTTTC. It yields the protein CASSSGTAFSGANVLTF. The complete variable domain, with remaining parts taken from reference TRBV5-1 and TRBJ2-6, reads KAGVTQTPRYLIKTRGQQVTLSCSPISGHRSVSWYQQTPGQGLQFLFEYFSETQRNKGNFPGRFSGRQFSNSRSEMNVSTLELGDSALYLCASSSGTAFSGANVLTFGAGSRLTVL.

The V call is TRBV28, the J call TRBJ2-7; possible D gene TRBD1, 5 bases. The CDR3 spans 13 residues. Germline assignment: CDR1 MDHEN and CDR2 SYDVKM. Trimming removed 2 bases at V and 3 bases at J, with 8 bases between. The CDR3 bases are TGTGCCAGCAGTTTAGACAGCCACTACGAGCAGTACTTC. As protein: CASSLDSHYEQYF.

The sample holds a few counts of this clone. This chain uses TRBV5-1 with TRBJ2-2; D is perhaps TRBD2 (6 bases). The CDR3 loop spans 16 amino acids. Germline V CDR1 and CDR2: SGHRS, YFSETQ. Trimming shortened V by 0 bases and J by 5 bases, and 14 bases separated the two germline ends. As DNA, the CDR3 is TGCGCCAGCAGCTTGGAGGGCGGGGTCTGGACCGGGGAGCTGTTTTTT. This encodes CASSLEGGVWTGELFF. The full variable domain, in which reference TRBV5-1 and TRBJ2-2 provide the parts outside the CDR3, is KAGVTQTPRYLIKTRGQQVTLSCSPISGHRSVSWYQQTPGQGLQFLFEYFSETQRNKGNFPGRFSGRQFSNSRSEMNVSTLELGDSALYLCASSLEGGVWTGELFFGEGSRLTVL.

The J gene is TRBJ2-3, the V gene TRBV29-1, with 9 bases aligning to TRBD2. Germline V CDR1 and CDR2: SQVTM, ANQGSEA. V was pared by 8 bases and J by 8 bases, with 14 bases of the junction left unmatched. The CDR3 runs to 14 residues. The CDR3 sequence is CSPSLAGEPGTQYF. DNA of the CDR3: TGCAGCCCCTCCTTAGCGGGGGAGCCGGGTACGCAGTATTTT.

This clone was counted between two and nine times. CDR3 DNA sequence: TGTGCCAGCAGTGTGAAAGGGAGTCAGTACGAGCAGTACTTC. It yields the protein CASSVKGSQYEQYF. This sequence joins TRBV2 and TRBJ2-7; TRBD2 is a possible D gene (5 bases). Trimming removed 4 bases at V and 4 bases at J, with 14 bases between. The CDR3 runs 14 residues. Per the germline V gene, CDR1 is SNHLY and CDR2 is FYNNEI. The full variable domain, its missing parts supplied by reference TRBV2 and TRBJ2-7, is EPEVTQTPSHQVTQMGQEVILRCVPISNHLYFYWYRQILGQKVEFLVSFYNNEISEKSEIFDDQFSVERPDGSNFTLKIRSTKLEDSAMYFCASSVKGSQYEQYFGPGTRLTVT.

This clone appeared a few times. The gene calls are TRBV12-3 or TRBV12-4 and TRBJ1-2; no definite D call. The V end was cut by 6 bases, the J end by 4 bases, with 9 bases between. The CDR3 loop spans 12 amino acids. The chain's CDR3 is CASRLIPYGYTF. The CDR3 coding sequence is TGTGCCAGCAGACTCATCCCCTATGGCTACACCTTC.

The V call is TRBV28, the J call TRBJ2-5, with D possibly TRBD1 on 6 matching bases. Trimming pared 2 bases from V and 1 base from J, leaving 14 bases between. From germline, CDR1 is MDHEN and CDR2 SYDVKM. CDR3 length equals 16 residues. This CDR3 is CASSLAGALGQETQYF. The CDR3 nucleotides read TGTGCCAGCAGTTTAGCAGGGGCCCTAGGCCAAGAGACCCAGTACTTC.

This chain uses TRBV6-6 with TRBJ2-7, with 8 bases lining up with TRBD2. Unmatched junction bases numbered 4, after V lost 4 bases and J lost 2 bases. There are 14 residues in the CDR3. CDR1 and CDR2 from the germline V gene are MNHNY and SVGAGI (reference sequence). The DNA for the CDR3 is TGTGCCAGCAGTTCCAGCGGGGGCACCTACGAGCAGTACTTC. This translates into CASSSSGGTYEQYF.